The source of this TCR beta chain is a study of glioma-infiltrating T cells. V lost 6 bases, J lost 4 bases, and 19 bases lay in between. The germline CDR1 and CDR2 sequences are MNHNS and SASEGT. The CDR3 has 16 residues. There are many counts of this clonotype. TCR alpha and beta CDR3 regions were amplified from RNA using iRepertoire nested multiplex PCR. TCRdb reprocessed the multiplex PCR reads with MiXCR, giving one entry per CDR3 protein. The table lists under 130,000 distinct CDR3 sequences, less than 30% of them singletons. The source of this sequence is a human donor with low-grade glioma or glioblastoma, undergoing nonglioma brain surgery, or in good health (not recorded which). V is TRBV6-1 and J is TRBJ1-5; weak D call: TRBD1 (5 bases). Sequencing used glioma tissue, nonneoplastic brain tissue, or PBMCs (not recorded which). CDR3 nucleotide sequence: TGTGCCAGCAGGAGTGAGGGGCAGAGGGTAAATCAGCCCCAGCATTTT. Protein sequence: CASRSEGQRVNQPQHF.